These 4 T cell receptor beta chains originate from one sample sequenced in a study of vaccination and CD4 T cells after COVID-19. An Oncomine TCR Beta short-read assay was used to sequence the DNA from cultured CD4+ T cells. TCRdb reprocessed the PCR reads with MiXCR, giving one entry per CDR3 protein. The data show around 13,000 distinct CDR3 sequences, around half seen once. These receptors' targets are unknown. Treatment specified: approximately nine-day PBMC culture with coronavirus spike peptide pools or control peptides (ViraFEST assay). The sequenced material came from CD4+ T cells from blood, cultured in vitro. The receptors here all came from a human donor who had recovered from COVID-19.

The chain is built from TRBV28 and TRBJ1-2; TRBD1 is a possible D gene (5 bases). CDR3 size: 12 residues. V was clipped by 6 bases and J by 4 bases, with 9 bases between them. Germline V gene data show CDR1 as MDHEN and CDR2 as SYDVKM. CDR3 sequence (DNA): TGTGCCAGCAGACTCGGGACCTATGGCTACACCTTC. It is translated as CASRLGTYGYTF.

The chain combines TRBV20-1 with TRBJ2-7; D is uncertain. Looked up from germline, CDR1 is DFQATT and CDR2 is SNEGSKA (reference sequence). V lost 4 bases and J 3 bases, leaving 13 bases between the germline ends. This CDR3 region has 13 residues. The CDR3 bases are TGCAGTGCTATCGGTGGGAATAGCTACGAGCAGTACTTC. Protein: CSAIGGNSYEQYF.

This clonotype showed up just a few times. The genes are TRBV20-1 and TRBJ2-2; 7 bases are shared with TRBD2. V lost 6 bases to trimming and J lost 7 bases; unmatched junction nucleotides: 17. The CDR3 is 16 amino acids. CDR1 and CDR2 (germline): DFQATT, SNEGSKA (reference sequence). The CDR3 nucleotides are TGCAGTGCCCGTCAGAGTGGGAGGGCCCAGGGCGGGGAGCTGTTTTTT. It translates to CSARQSGRAQGGELFF.

This sequence joins TRBV24-1 and TRBJ2-7; TRBD2 agrees at 8 bases. From germline, CDR1 is KGHDR and CDR2 SFDVKD. This CDR3 comprises 13 residues. Unmatched junction bases numbered 7, after V lost 9 bases and J lost 4 bases. Here the CDR3 DNA reads TGTGCCACCGGAAGAGCGGGAGAGTACGAGCAGTACTTC. Its translation: CATGRAGEYEQYF.